This T cell receptor beta chain was identified during a study of cytomegalovirus exposure and HLA in healthy donors. Healthy bone marrow donors made up the donors. Donors sampled were nominally healthy, though unrecorded immune exposures were likely. Primers for the PCR totalled 60 Vbeta and 13 Jbeta. As originally analysed: Around 11 million shared chains were among the approximately 80 million unique TCR beta chains that a later analysis counted. Clones were sequenced by immunoSEQ multiplex PCR, and TCRdb holds only the in-frame ones, with some missing. Clone size and the V and J calls come from that table; the DNA yielded D and trimming. The data contain around 180,000 clones, 70% to 85% of them singletons. The material sequenced was PBMCs. The sequence derives from a woman aged 30 to 39 in good health and CMV-seropositive.

The CDR3 reads CASSEPGQVNTEAFF. DNA of the CDR3: TGTGCCAGCAGTGAACCGGGACAAGTGAACACTGAAGCTTTCTTT. The chain recombines TRBV25-1 with TRBJ1-1, with D perhaps TRBD1 (6 bases). Germline V gene sequence: CDR1 MGHDK, CDR2 SYGVNS. The CDR3 is 15 amino acids. V gave up 2 bases and J gave up 0 bases, with 10 bases separating them.